A single sample gave rise to the 5 T cell receptor beta chains below, sequenced in a study of CD8 T cells in Susac syndrome. When the RNA was reverse transcribed, random hexamers were used with an input of about 0.5 to 1 ug. TCRdb re-called the immunoSEQ multiplex PCR reads with MiXCR, one entry per CDR3 protein. The data contain more than 150,000 distinct CDR3 sequences, roughly 95% of them seen just once; the ten biggest clones take up 0.14% to 0.15%. Sequencing was done on a sample of CD8+ T cells from PBMCs. These receptors were obtained from a human donor with multiple sclerosis.

The chain has TRBV20-1 and TRBJ2-3, with 10 positions matching TRBD2. This CDR3 spans 17 amino acids. Trimming took 0 bases from V and 1 from J; bases not matched to a gene: 7. Germline CDR1 reads DFQATT; CDR2 reads SNEGSKA (reference sequence). The CDR3 region has the DNA TGCAGTGCTAGAGATCCAGCGGGGGGGCCCGGCACAGATACGCAGTATTTT. It specifies CSARDPAGGPGTDTQYF.

The table lists this clonotype with a count of one. This sequence joins TRBV27 and TRBJ2-1; 8 bases are shared with TRBD2. CDR1 is MNHEY and CDR2 is SMNVEV in the germline V gene (reference sequence). J lost 0 bases, V lost 8 bases, and 9 bases had no gene match. This CDR3 spans 16 amino acids. CDR3 region: CASATSGGYSYNEQFF. The CDR3 region has the DNA TGTGCCAGCGCCACGAGCGGGGGTTACTCCTACAATGAGCAGTTCTTC.

The chain links TRBV15 to TRBJ2-7; weak D call: TRBD2 (5 bases). CDR1 and CDR2 (germline): LNHNV, YYDKDF (reference sequence). This CDR3 has 14 amino acids. Deletions cut 1 base from V and 3 bases from J, with 10 bases between. CDR3 residues: CATSRGRGIYEQYV. CDR3 nucleotide sequence: TGTGCCACCAGCAGAGGAAGAGGGATCTACGAGCAGTACGTC.

This clonotype was recorded only once. The V call is TRBV5-1, the J call TRBJ2-1, with TRBD1 as a possible D gene (6 bases). V dropped 2 bases and J dropped 8 bases, with 8 bases sitting between them. Germline V gene data show CDR1 as SGHRS and CDR2 as YFSETQ. The CDR3 runs 12 residues. CDR3 region: CASSLQGYEQFF. The CDR3 DNA sequence: TGCGCCAGCAGCTTACAGGGCTATGAGCAGTTCTTC.

In its sample, this clonotype was seen once. This chain links TRBV2 with TRBJ2-1, with a weak D call TRBD1 (5 bases). CDR1 and CDR2 (germline): SNHLY, FYNNEI. This CDR3 contains 13 residues. Trimming left V 4 bases short and J 8 bases short, with 12 bases between. CDR3 residues: CASSGNQGYEQFF. CDR3 in DNA: TGTGCCAGCAGTGGTAATCAGGGCTATGAGCAGTTCTTC.